The clone carrying this T cell receptor (beta chain) was detected only once. This sample is part of a study of blood T cell repertoires in COVID-19. Study processing details: Reference gene primers were amplified, and this amplification served to estimate nucleated cell counts. Using immunoSEQ multiplex PCR, the repertoire was profiled, and TCRdb retains in-frame clones only, with some absent. Clonal size and the V and J genes are those of that table, whereas D and trimming came from the DNA. The table shows 200,000 to 250,000 clones, with approximately 80% occurring only once. V lost 2 bases and J lost 0, with 14 bases in between. Germline lookup yields CDR1 MGHRA and CDR2 YSYEKL. CDR3 length: 18 residues.

The TCR originated in a young woman with acute or convalescent COVID-19. Sequencing input: peripheral blood. This chain links TRBV4-1 with TRBJ2-6; D is perhaps TRBD2 (6 bases). The CDR3: CASSQQPGLSSGANVLTF. As DNA, the CDR3 is TGCGCCAGCAGCCAACAACCGGGACTTTCCTCTGGGGCCAACGTCCTGACTTTC.